Listed below are T cell receptor beta chains from one sample, sequenced in a study of shared clonotypes between healthy human individuals. Profiled with immunoSEQ multiplex PCR; TCRdb holds only in-frame clones, not every one. The repertoire has over a million clones, roughly 97% of them found once; the top ten carry roughly 1.2%. The sample consisted of naive CD4+ T cells sorted from blood. These receptors came from a man aged 30 to 45 in good health. CDR3s include the opening cysteine and the closing phenylalanine or tryptophan. Fields, in order: clone size, D gene, V gene, J gene, CDR3 protein, CDR3 DNA. D genes are given only for firm matches. Some rows have no size entry. The others give once, few or many, or a class for an expanded clone.

size: -
D: -
V: TRBV5-1
J: TRBJ2-7
CDR3: CASSLRRPESYEQYF
DNA: TGCGCCAGCAGCTTGCGTCGTCCAGAATCCTACGAGCAGTACTTC

size: -
D: -
V: TRBV10-2
J: TRBJ2-1
CDR3: CASSASSSYNEQFF
DNA: TGCGCCAGCAGTGCGTCGAGCTCCTACAATGAGCAGTTCTTC

size: -
D: -
V: TRBV28
J: TRBJ1-4
CDR3: CASSLTLFTNEKLFF
DNA: TGTGCCAGCAGTTTAACCCTCTTCACTAATGAAAAACTGTTTTTT

size: -
D: -
V: TRBV6-5
J: TRBJ2-2
CDR3: CASRKTGLVGELFF
DNA: TGTGCCAGCAGAAAAACGGGACTCGTCGGGGAGCTGTTTTTT

size: -
D: -
V: TRBV7-9
J: TRBJ1-2
CDR3: CASSIGSGGVNYGYTF
DNA: TGTGCCAGCAGCATAGGGTCTGGGGGGGTTAACTATGGCTACACCTTC

size: once
D: -
V: TRBV19
J: TRBJ1-4
CDR3: CASSILGPTNEKLFF
DNA: TGTGCCAGTAGTATTTTGGGGCCAACTAATGAAAAACTGTTTTTT

size: -
D: -
V: TRBV5-1
J: TRBJ2-7
CDR3: CASSWVGLVSYEQYF
DNA: TGCGCCAGCTCTTGGGTGGGCCTTGTCTCCTACGAGCAGTACTTC

size: -
D: TRBD1
V: TRBV9
J: TRBJ2-3
CDR3: CASSVVGQGSTDTQYF
DNA: TGTGCCAGCAGCGTAGTGGGACAGGGGAGCACAGATACGCAGTATTTT

size: -
D: -
V: TRBV6-5
J: TRBJ1-1
CDR3: CASSYPAADEAFF
DNA: TGTGCCAGCAGTTACCCGGCAGCCGATGAAGCTTTCTTT

size: -
D: -
V: TRBV6-5
J: TRBJ2-7
CDR3: CASSYIYSSYEQYF
DNA: TGTGCCAGCAGTTACATCTATAGCTCCTACGAGCAGTACTTC

size: -
D: TRBD1
V: TRBV7-6
J: TRBJ2-7
CDR3: CASSSGQGLSYEQYF
DNA: TGTGCCAGCAGCTCCGGACAGGGGTTGTCCTACGAGCAGTACTTC

size: -
D: -
V: TRBV5-1
J: TRBJ2-1
CDR3: CASSSLATYLSNEQFF
DNA: TGCGCCAGCAGCTCATTAGCTACCTATTTATCCAATGAGCAGTTCTTC

size: -
D: TRBD1
V: TRBV5-4
J: TRBJ2-7
CDR3: CASSLDRGDEQYF
DNA: TGTGCCAGCAGCTTGGACAGGGGAGACGAGCAGTACTTC

size: -
D: -
V: TRBV4-2
J: TRBJ2-3
CDR3: CASSQENGLGTDTQYF
DNA: TGTGCCAGCAGCCAAGAAAACGGACTGGGGACAGATACGCAGTATTTT

size: -
D: -
V: TRBV29-1
J: TRBJ2-7
CDR3: CSVVGPLAGFSEQYF
DNA: TGCAGCGTTGTGGGGCCCCTAGCTGGGTTTAGTGAGCAGTACTTC

size: -
D: TRBD2
V: TRBV14
J: TRBJ2-7
CDR3: CASSQDHEAGVRYEQYF
DNA: TGTGCCAGCAGCCAAGATCATGAGGCGGGGGTCCGGTACGAGCAGTACTTC

size: -
D: -
V: TRBV7-2
J: TRBJ2-1
CDR3: CASSLDRVGFNEQFF
DNA: TGTGCCAGCAGCTTGGACAGAGTTGGATTCAATGAGCAGTTCTTC

size: -
D: TRBD2
V: TRBV27
J: TRBJ2-1
CDR3: CASIGLAGVRSYNEQFF
DNA: TGTGCCAGCATAGGACTAGCGGGAGTCAGATCCTACAATGAGCAGTTCTTC

size: -
D: TRBD2
V: TRBV7-2
J: TRBJ2-7
CDR3: CASSSPRLATEQYF
DNA: TGTGCCAGCAGCTCTCCTAGACTAGCGACCGAGCAGTACTTC

size: -
D: -
V: TRBV7-9
J: TRBJ1-4
CDR3: CASSLGDPNEKLFF
DNA: TGTGCCAGCAGCTTGGGGGATCCTAATGAAAAACTGTTTTTT

size: -
D: -
V: TRBV11-3
J: TRBJ2-3
CDR3: CASSSGFGDTQYF
DNA: TGTGCCAGCAGCTCGGGGTTTGGAGATACGCAGTATTTT

size: -
D: TRBD1
V: TRBV5-1
J: TRBJ1-2
CDR3: CASSLGDSRGYTF
DNA: TGCGCCAGCAGCTTGGGGGACAGCCGCGGCTACACCTTC

size: -
D: -
V: TRBV7-2
J: TRBJ1-4
CDR3: CASSSSGVGEKLFF
DNA: TGTGCCAGCAGCTCCAGCGGGGTTGGGGAAAAACTGTTTTTT

size: -
D: -
V: TRBV9
J: TRBJ2-3
CDR3: CASAYTDTQYF
DNA: TGTGCCAGCGCATATACAGATACGCAGTATTTT

size: -
D: TRBD2
V: TRBV2
J: TRBJ2-1
CDR3: CASTDSGGTYNEQFF
DNA: TGTGCCAGCACCGATAGCGGGGGGACTTACAATGAGCAGTTCTTC

size: -
D: -
V: TRBV5-1
J: TRBJ1-2
CDR3: CASSLGGLNYGYTF
DNA: TGCGCCAGCAGCTTGGGGGGGTTAAACTATGGCTACACCTTC

size: -
D: -
V: TRBV7-6
J: TRBJ2-7
CDR3: CASSLGGREGEQYF
DNA: TGTGCCAGCAGCTTAGGGGGACGTGAAGGAGAGCAGTACTTC

size: -
D: -
V: TRBV11-2
J: TRBJ1-4
CDR3: CASSLGPGRGNEKLFF
DNA: TGTGCCAGCAGCTTAGGTCCCGGCAGGGGTAATGAAAAACTGTTTTTT

size: -
D: TRBD2
V: TRBV7-2
J: TRBJ2-2
CDR3: CASSLGLAGAANTGELFF
DNA: TGTGCCAGCAGCCTCGGACTAGCGGGAGCCGCGAACACCGGGGAGCTGTTTTTT

size: -
D: -
V: TRBV11-1
J: TRBJ2-7
CDR3: CASSLWREGAYEQYF
DNA: TGTGCCAGCAGCTTATGGAGAGAGGGGGCCTACGAGCAGTACTTC

size: -
D: TRBD2
V: TRBV30
J: TRBJ2-5
CDR3: CAWSGLAGVMGRETQYF
DNA: TGTGCCTGGAGTGGGCTAGCGGGAGTGATGGGACGCGAGACCCAGTACTTC

size: -
D: -
V: TRBV6-5
J: TRBJ2-3
CDR3: CASKGTDTQYF
DNA: TGTGCCAGCAAAGGCACAGATACGCAGTATTTT

size: -
D: -
V: TRBV19
J: TRBJ2-1
CDR3: CASSIVDRYNNEQFF
DNA: TGTGCCAGTAGTATAGTGGACAGATACAACAATGAGCAGTTCTTC

size: -
D: TRBD2
V: TRBV7-9
J: TRBJ2-3
CDR3: CASSLGGLAGSTDTQYF
DNA: TGTGCCAGCAGCTTGGGCGGACTAGCGGGAAGCACAGATACGCAGTATTTT

size: -
D: TRBD2
V: TRBV7-9
J: TRBJ2-3
CDR3: CASSLYAGVDTDTQYF
DNA: TGTGCCAGCAGCTTATATGCGGGAGTGGACACAGATACGCAGTATTTT

size: -
D: -
V: TRBV5-1
J: TRBJ2-5
CDR3: CASSPRGQETQYF
DNA: TGCGCCAGCAGCCCCAGGGGTCAGGAGACCCAGTACTTC

size: -
D: TRBD1
V: TRBV19
J: TRBJ1-2
CDR3: CASSPGTVSGYTF
DNA: TGTGCCAGTAGTCCCGGGACAGTCTCTGGCTACACCTTC

size: -
D: -
V: TRBV7-2
J: TRBJ2-7
CDR3: CASSLYSYEQYF
DNA: TGTGCCAGCAGCCTTTACTCCTACGAGCAGTACTTC

size: -
D: TRBD1
V: TRBV11-2
J: TRBJ1-3
CDR3: CASSTLLGGWRNTIYF
DNA: TGTGCCAGCAGTACACTGCTAGGGGGCTGGCGGAACACCATATATTTT

size: -
D: -
V: TRBV25-1
J: TRBJ1-1
CDR3: CASSFWEEAFF
DNA: TGTGCCAGCAGTTTTTGGGAGGAAGCTTTCTTT

size: -
D: -
V: TRBV27
J: TRBJ2-1
CDR3: CASSLSGPPREQFF
DNA: TGTGCCAGCAGTTTATCGGGGCCTCCTAGGGAGCAGTTCTTC

size: -
D: -
V: TRBV5-1
J: TRBJ1-2
CDR3: CASREDLGRPGYTF
DNA: TGCGCCAGCAGGGAAGATCTGGGCCGCCCTGGCTACACCTTC

size: -
D: -
V: TRBV5-1
J: TRBJ1-1
CDR3: CASREDGLNTEAFF
DNA: TGCGCCAGCAGGGAGGACGGATTGAACACTGAAGCTTTCTTT

size: -
D: TRBD1
V: TRBV5-4
J: TRBJ1-1
CDR3: CASSIDRAPSTEAFF
DNA: TGTGCCAGCAGCATAGACAGGGCGCCATCGACTGAAGCTTTCTTT

size: -
D: -
V: TRBV7-9
J: TRBJ2-7
CDR3: CASSFGTTYEQYF
DNA: TGTGCCAGCAGCTTTGGGACAACCTACGAGCAGTACTTC

size: -
D: -
V: TRBV7-8
J: TRBJ2-3
CDR3: CASSLVGASTDTQYF
DNA: TGTGCCAGCAGCTTAGTGGGCGCAAGCACAGATACGCAGTATTTT

size: -
D: TRBD1
V: TRBV27
J: TRBJ1-5
CDR3: CASSLRAGGSNQPQHF
DNA: TGTGCCAGCAGTTTAAGGGCAGGGGGCAGCAATCAGCCCCAGCATTTT

size: -
D: TRBD2
V: TRBV28
J: TRBJ2-1
CDR3: CASPPSGRSSYNEQFF
DNA: TGTGCCAGCCCTCCTAGCGGGAGGAGCTCCTACAATGAGCAGTTCTTC

size: -
D: TRBD2
V: TRBV7-8
J: TRBJ2-1
CDR3: CASSLTNRLAGDGGGTQFF
DNA: TGTGCCAGCAGCTTAACGAACCGGCTAGCGGGAGACGGGGGAGGTACGCAGTTCTTC

size: -
D: TRBD1
V: TRBV4-1
J: TRBJ2-6
CDR3: CASSLRRPGTGTLSGANVLTF
DNA: TGCGCCAGCAGCCTAAGGCGACCCGGGACAGGCACTCTCTCTGGGGCCAACGTCCTGACTTTC

size: -
D: -
V: TRBV12-5
J: TRBJ2-1
CDR3: CASGGELWSYNEQFF
DNA: TGTGCTAGTGGTGGAGAATTGTGGTCCTACAATGAGCAGTTCTTC